The clone carrying this T cell receptor (beta chain) was counted a few times. TCRdb re-derived calls from the RACE reads in MiXCR, one entry per CDR3 protein. The data show 130,000 or so distinct CDR3 sequences, around 8.3% seen once. The sample comes from a study of human T cells and chemical hapten exposure. On the study more broadly: Per-sample variation in TCR yield stemmed mainly from small pooled library volume differences.

The length of the CDR3 is 16 residues. V was shortened by 0 bases and J by 0 bases, with 10 bases between the two germline ends. The germline V gene encodes CDR1 LNHNV and CDR2 YYDKDF (reference sequence). Time point specified: healthy volunteer bleed at 2 weeks. Unfractionated whole blood was the source of the extracted total RNA. This receptor was identified in a male donor in good health. Some clones in this sample may be carry-over from other donors' samples. The chain couples TRBV15 to TRBJ2-3; a possible D gene is TRBD2 (5 bases). Input material: whole blood. The CDR3 DNA reads as TGTGCCACCAGCAGAGAAATGCGGGCGAGCACAGATACGCAGTATTTT. This codes for CATSREMRASTDTQYF. The full variable domain, its missing parts supplied by reference TRBV15 and TRBJ2-3, is DAMVIQNPRYQVTQFGKPVTLSCSQTLNHNVMYWYQQKSSQAPKLLFHYYDKDFNNEADTPDNFQSRRPNTSFCFLDIRSPGLGDTAMYLCATSREMRASTDTQYFGPGTRLTVL.